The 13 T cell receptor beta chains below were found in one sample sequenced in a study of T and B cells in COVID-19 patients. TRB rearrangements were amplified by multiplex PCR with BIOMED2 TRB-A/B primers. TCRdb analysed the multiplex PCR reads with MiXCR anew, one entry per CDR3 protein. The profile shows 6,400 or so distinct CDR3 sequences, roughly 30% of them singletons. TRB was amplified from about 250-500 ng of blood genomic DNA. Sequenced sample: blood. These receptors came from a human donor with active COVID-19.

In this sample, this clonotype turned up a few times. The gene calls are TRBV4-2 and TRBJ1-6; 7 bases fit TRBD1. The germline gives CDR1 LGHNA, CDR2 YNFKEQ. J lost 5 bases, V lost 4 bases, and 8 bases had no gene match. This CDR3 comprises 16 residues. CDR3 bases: TGTGCCAGCAGCCTAGATAGACAGGGTGATAATTCACCCCTCCACTTT. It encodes CASSLDRQGDNSPLHF.

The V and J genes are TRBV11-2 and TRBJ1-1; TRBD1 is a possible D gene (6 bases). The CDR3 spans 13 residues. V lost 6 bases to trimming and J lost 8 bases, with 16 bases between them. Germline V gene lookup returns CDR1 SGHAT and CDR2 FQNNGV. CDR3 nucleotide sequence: TGTGCCAGCAGACTACGGGGGGCCGCCGAAGCTTTCTTT. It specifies CASRLRGAAEAFF.

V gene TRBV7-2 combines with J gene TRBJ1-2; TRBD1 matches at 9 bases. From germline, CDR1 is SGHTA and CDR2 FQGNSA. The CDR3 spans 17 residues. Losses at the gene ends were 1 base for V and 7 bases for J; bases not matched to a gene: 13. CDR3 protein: CASSLVLLVGQGTGYTF. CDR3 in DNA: TGTGCCAGCAGCTTAGTCTTATTGGTAGGACAGGGGACTGGCTACACCTTC.

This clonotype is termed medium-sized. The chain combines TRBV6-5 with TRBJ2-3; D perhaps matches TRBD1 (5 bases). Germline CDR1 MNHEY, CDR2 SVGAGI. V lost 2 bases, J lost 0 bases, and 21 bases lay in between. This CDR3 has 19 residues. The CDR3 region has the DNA TGTGCCAGCAGTTACGTTGGGGCAGGTGCTAGGGTTAGCACAGATACGCAGTATTTT. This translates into CASSYVGAGARVSTDTQYF.

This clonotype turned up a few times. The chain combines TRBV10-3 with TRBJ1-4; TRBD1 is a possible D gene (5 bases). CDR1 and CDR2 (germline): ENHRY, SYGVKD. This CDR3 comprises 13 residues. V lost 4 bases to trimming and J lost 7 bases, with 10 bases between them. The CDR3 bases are TGTGCCATCAGTGTCAGGGACGGTGAAAAACTGTTTTTT. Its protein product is CAISVRDGEKLFF.

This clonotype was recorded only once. CDR3 protein: CASSQPNEKLFF. The DNA of the CDR3 is TGCGCCAGCAGCCAACCCAATGAAAAACTGTTTTTT. This chain uses TRBV4-1 with TRBJ1-4; D gene uncertain. CDR3 length equals 12 residues. Trimming removed 2 bases from V and 5 bases from J, with 3 bases in between. Germline CDR1 is MGHRA and CDR2 is YSYEKL.

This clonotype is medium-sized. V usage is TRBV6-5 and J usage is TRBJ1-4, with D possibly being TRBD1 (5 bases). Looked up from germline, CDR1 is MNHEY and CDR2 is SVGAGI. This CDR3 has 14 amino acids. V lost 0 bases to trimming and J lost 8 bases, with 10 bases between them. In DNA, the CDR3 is TGTGCCAGCAGTTACTCGAGTGGGGGGGAAAAACTGTTTTTT. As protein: CASSYSSGGEKLFF.

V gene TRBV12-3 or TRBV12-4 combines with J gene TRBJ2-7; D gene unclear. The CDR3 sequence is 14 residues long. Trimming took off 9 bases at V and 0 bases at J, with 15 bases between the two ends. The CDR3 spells CARVPSDGSYEQYF. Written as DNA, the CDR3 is TGTGCCAGGGTTCCTTCGGACGGCTCCTACGAGCAGTACTTC.

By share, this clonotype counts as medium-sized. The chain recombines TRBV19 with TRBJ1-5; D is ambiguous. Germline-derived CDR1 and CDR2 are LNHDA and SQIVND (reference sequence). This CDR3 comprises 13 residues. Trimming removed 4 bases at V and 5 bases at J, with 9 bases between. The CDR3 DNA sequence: TGTGCCAGTAGTAGCTACACCGATCAGCCCCAGCATTTT. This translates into CASSSYTDQPQHF.

The CDR3 bases are TGCGCCAGCAGCTTGGGGAGGGTATCGACAGAGATGAACACTGAAGCTTTCTTT. This gives the protein CASSLGRVSTEMNTEAFF. The chain links TRBV5-1 to TRBJ1-1; D may be TRBD1 (5 bases). CDR1 and CDR2 (germline): SGHRS, YFSETQ. This CDR3 has 18 amino acids. Trimming shortened V by 0 bases and J by 0 bases, and 18 bases separated the two germline ends.

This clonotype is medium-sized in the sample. CDR3 nucleotide sequence: TGTGCCAGCAGTCACCAGGACCCCTACGAGCAGTACTTC. Translated: CASSHQDPYEQYF. J is TRBJ2-7 and V is TRBV6-2 or TRBV6-3; D gene ambiguous. Trimming left V 5 bases short and J 2 bases short, with 10 bases between. This CDR3 has 13 amino acids. CDR1 is MNHEY and CDR2 is SVGEGT in the germline V gene.

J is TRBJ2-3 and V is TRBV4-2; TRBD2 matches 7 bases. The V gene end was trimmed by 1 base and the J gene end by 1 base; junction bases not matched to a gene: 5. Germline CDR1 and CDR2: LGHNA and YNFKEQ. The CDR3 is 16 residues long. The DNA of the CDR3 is TGTGCCAGCAGCCAAGGGTCTAGCGGTCGCACAGATACGCAGTATTTT. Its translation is CASSQGSSGRTDTQYF.

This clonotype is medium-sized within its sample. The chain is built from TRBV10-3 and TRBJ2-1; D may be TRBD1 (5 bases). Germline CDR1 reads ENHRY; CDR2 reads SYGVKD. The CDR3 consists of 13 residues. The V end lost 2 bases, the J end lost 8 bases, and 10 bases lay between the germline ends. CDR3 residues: CAISERGWDEQFF. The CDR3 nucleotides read TGTGCCATCAGTGAGAGGGGATGGGATGAGCAGTTCTTC.